Below are 5 T cell receptor beta chains sequenced from a single sample in a study of OX40 agonist ivuxolimab in advanced cancers. Data came from immunoSEQ multiplex PCR; TCRdb stores just in-frame clones and leaves some out. Counted here are around 76,000 clones, roughly 88% occurring once; the ten biggest clones make up 0.95% to 1.3%. The input for sequencing was CD4+ or CD8+ T cells sorted from blood, taken in a trial of the OX40 agonist ivuxolimab. The receptors here all came from an adult with an advanced solid tumor such as melanoma, head and neck, liver or kidney cancer.

The gene calls are TRBV18 and TRBJ1-5, with D possibly TRBD1 on 5 matching bases. The CDR3 covers 15 residues. Germline V gene sequence: CDR1 KGHSH, CDR2 LQKENI. The V and J ends lost 3 bases and 0 bases respectively, with 9 bases between them. The CDR3 DNA is TGTGCCAGCTCACCCAGGGCAGATAGCAATCAGCCCCAGCATTTT. Its protein product is CASSPRADSNQPQHF.

The chain combines TRBV6-5 with TRBJ1-6; unclear D gene. The CDR3 loop spans 12 amino acids. Germline values: CDR1 MNHEY, CDR2 SVGAGI. Trimming stripped 2 bases from V and 6 bases from J, with 2 bases between. CDR3 amino acids: CASSYVNSPLHF. DNA for the CDR3: TGTGCCAGCAGTTACGTTAATTCACCCCTCCACTTT.

This rearrangement joins TRBV9 to TRBJ2-3; no clear D gene. Trimming left V 3 bases short and J 4 bases short, with 9 bases between. The CDR3 runs 13 residues. Germline V gene lookup returns CDR1 SGDLS and CDR2 YYNGEE. The CDR3, as DNA: TGTGCCAGCAGCGCAATAAACGCAGATACGCAGTATTTT. Encoded protein: CASSAINADTQYF.

The V and J genes are TRBV4-3 and TRBJ2-6; D is undetermined. CDR3 length: 20 amino acids. Between the trimmed V and J ends, which lost 0 bases and 0 bases, there was a span of 18 bases. Germline V gene lookup returns CDR1 LGHNA and CDR2 YSLEER. The CDR3 DNA reads as TGCGCCAGCAGCCAAGAGGTTACGGCAGGCCTCAGCTCTGGGGCCAACGTCCTGACTTTC. Translation gives CASSQEVTAGLSSGANVLTF.

The rearrangement joins TRBV7-2 to TRBJ1-5; D is undetermined. This CDR3 has 18 amino acids. V gave up 3 bases and J gave up 0 bases, with 18 bases separating them. Germline lookup yields CDR1 SGHTA and CDR2 FQGNSA. For the CDR3, the DNA is TGTGCCAGCAGCTTCGACAAACAGTCACGTCATAGCAATCAGCCCCAGCATTTT. This encodes CASSFDKQSRHSNQPQHF. The full variable domain, its missing parts supplied by reference TRBV7-2 and TRBJ1-5, is GAGVSQSPSNKVTEKGKDVELRCDPISGHTALYWYRQSLGQGLEFLIYFQGNSAPDKSGLPSDRFSAERTGGSVSTLTIQRTQQEDSAVYLCASSFDKQSRHSNQPQHFGDGTRLSIL.